This T cell receptor beta chain was found in a study of shared clonotypes between healthy human individuals. Study-wide results and limits: Generation of non-shared clonotypes was less probable than generation of clonotypes shared by all four donors. For sorted subsets, rarefaction showed incomplete sequencing despite large depth.

CD8 cells regarded as naive lacked CD45RO, were positively chosen for CCR7, and omitted terminally differentiated effector memory CD45RA+ cells. This clone was recorded only once. The target antigen is unknown. The deep-level immunoSEQ assay was used. Researchers divided each subset's genomic DNA evenly across several immunoSEQ plates. Clones were sequenced by immunoSEQ multiplex PCR, and TCRdb holds only the in-frame ones, with some missing. Among roughly 2 million clones listed, about 95% were seen once. This CDR3 is built from 15 residues. Germline CDR1 and CDR2: SGHDN and FVKESK. Trimming removed 4 bases from V and 1 base from J, with 14 bases in between.

This sequence joins TRBV14 and TRBJ2-7; D is perhaps TRBD1 (6 bases). Sequencing used naive CD8+ T cells sorted from blood. The receptor was isolated from a young man in good health. The CDR3 DNA reads TGTGCCAGCAGCCCGTTCGGACAGTTGTCCTACGAGCAGTACTTC. It codes for CASSPFGQLSYEQYF.